This T cell receptor beta chain emerged from a study of blood T cell repertoires in COVID-19. The V segment lost 5 bases and the J segment 2 bases; nucleotides outside the gene matches: 9. Germline CDR1 is SGHTA and CDR2 is FQGNSA. CDR3 length: 16 residues. Method: immunoSEQ multiplex PCR; TCRdb's copy keeps in-frame clones and lacks some. Of 150,000 to 200,000 clones in the sample, more than 85% were seen once. Sequenced input: peripheral blood. The chain combines TRBV7-2 with TRBJ2-3; 8 bases align to TRBD2. This sequence originates from a middle-aged man with acute or convalescent COVID-19. CDR3 in amino acids: CASSTRSGENTDTQYF. In DNA, the CDR3 is TGTGCCAGCAGCACCCGTAGCGGGGAAAACACAGATACGCAGTATTTT.